A selection of T cell receptor beta chains follows, all from one sample in a study of cytomegalovirus exposure and HLA in healthy donors. Produced via immunoSEQ multiplex PCR; TCRdb's table is partial and in-frame only. The listing records around 70,000 clones. The source material was PBMCs. The source of these receptors is a female donor in good health and CMV-seropositive. Each CDR3 is given with its conserved first and last residue. The D gene is left open where the match is weak. Clone size, where shown, is once, few, many, or a class for clones that have expanded.

D: NA; J: TRBJ2-2; V: TRBV27; size: medium-sized; DNA: TGTGCCAGCAGTTTATCGTACAGGAACACCGGGGAGCTGTTTTTT; CDR3: CASSLSYRNTGELFF
D: NA; J: TRBJ1-1; V: TRBV28; size: NA; DNA: TGTGCCAGCAGTTCCCCGGGGACTGAAGCTTTCTTT; CDR3: CASSSPGTEAFF
D: TRBD2; J: TRBJ2-1; V: TRBV9; size: NA; DNA: TGTGCCAGCAGCGTAGAGCCGGGAGGGAGCTCCTACAATGAGCAGTTCTTC; CDR3: CASSVEPGGSSYNEQFF
D: NA; J: TRBJ2-6; V: TRBV29-1; size: NA; DNA: TGCAGCGTGACAGGCCCCTCTGGGGCCAACGTCCTGACTTTC; CDR3: CSVTGPSGANVLTF
D: NA; J: TRBJ2-3; V: TRBV9; size: NA; DNA: TGTGCCAGCAGCGGAAGACTGCGACGCCCCATAGATACGCAGTATTTT; CDR3: CASSGRLRRPIDTQYF
D: NA; J: TRBJ2-3; V: TRBV6-5; size: NA; DNA: TGTGCCAGCAGTGGGGGGTTCCGCACAGATACGCAGTATTTT; CDR3: CASSGGFRTDTQYF
D: TRBD2; J: TRBJ2-7; V: TRBV5-6; size: NA; DNA: TGTGCCAGCAGTTCGCCGGGACTAGCGGGTTACGAGCAGTACTTC; CDR3: CASSSPGLAGYEQYF
D: NA; J: TRBJ1-2; V: TRBV7-9; size: NA; DNA: TGTGCCAGCAGCGGACGGGAGGAGTATGGCTACACCTTC; CDR3: CASSGREEYGYTF
D: NA; J: TRBJ1-1; V: TRBV27; size: NA; DNA: TGTGCCAGCAGTTCAGGGTTCCCGAACACTGAAGCTTTCTTT; CDR3: CASSSGFPNTEAFF
D: TRBD2; J: TRBJ2-2; V: TRBV18; size: NA; DNA: TGTGCCAGCTCACCCCCGGGGGGAGCCGGGGAGCTGTTTTTT; CDR3: CASSPPGGAGELFF
D: TRBD2; J: TRBJ2-5; V: TRBV7-2; size: NA; DNA: TGTGCCAGCAGCTTAGCCGCGTATTCGGGACTAGCGGGGGGGCCGGGGACCCAGTACTTC; CDR3: CASSLAAYSGLAGGPGTQYF
D: TRBD1; J: TRBJ2-6; V: TRBV29-1; size: NA; DNA: TGCAGCGTTGTAATTAGCGACAGGGTGCATGGGGCCAACGTCCTGACTTTC; CDR3: CSVVISDRVHGANVLTF
D: TRBD1; J: TRBJ2-7; V: TRBV11-2; size: NA; DNA: TGTGCCAGCAGCTTAATCGGACAGGGGAGCTCCTACGAGCAGTACTTC; CDR3: CASSLIGQGSSYEQYF
D: TRBD1; J: TRBJ2-7; V: TRBV7-2; size: NA; DNA: TGTGCCAGCAGCAACGGACAGGGGCCGAACCGAGGATACGAGCAGTACTTC; CDR3: CASSNGQGPNRGYEQYF
D: TRBD2; J: TRBJ2-7; V: TRBV7-6; size: NA; DNA: TGTGCCAGCAATAGCGGGAGTGGGGCCCTCTACGAGCAGTACTTC; CDR3: CASNSGSGALYEQYF
D: NA; J: TRBJ1-1; V: TRBV7-9; size: NA; DNA: TGTGCCAGCAGCTCAAGACAGGAAGCTGAAGCTTTCTTT; CDR3: CASSSRQEAEAFF
D: TRBD2; J: TRBJ2-1; V: TRBV7-3; size: NA; DNA: TGTGCCAGCAGCTTAACGTTAACTAGCGGGGCCGACAATGAGCAGTTCTTC; CDR3: CASSLTLTSGADNEQFF
D: NA; J: TRBJ1-1; V: TRBV20-1; size: NA; DNA: TGCAGTGCTCGAGCCGGGGGTGAAGCTTTCTTT; CDR3: CSARAGGEAFF
D: TRBD2; J: TRBJ2-7; V: TRBV4-3; size: NA; DNA: TGCGCCAGCAGCCAAGAAACCCGGGCGGGGGGCTTAACCTACGAGCAGTACTTC; CDR3: CASSQETRAGGLTYEQYF
D: TRBD1; J: TRBJ1-3; V: TRBV4-1; size: NA; DNA: TGCGCCAGCAGCCGTTCGGGACAGGGGGGGAACTCTGGAAACACCATATATTTT; CDR3: CASSRSGQGGNSGNTIYF
D: NA; J: TRBJ1-1; V: TRBV5-8; size: NA; DNA: TGTGCCAGCAGCATCCGGGGGATTGAAGCTTTCTTT; CDR3: CASSIRGIEAFF
D: TRBD1; J: TRBJ1-3; V: TRBV6-6; size: NA; DNA: TGTGCCAGCAGTCCCCGGGGGACAGGTGGAAACACCATATATTTT; CDR3: CASSPRGTGGNTIYF
D: TRBD1; J: TRBJ1-2; V: TRBV20-1; size: NA; DNA: TGCAGATCAGGGGGCGGCTATGGCTACACCTTC; CDR3: CRSGGGYGYTF
D: TRBD2; J: TRBJ2-5; V: TRBV19; size: NA; DNA: TGTGCCAGTAGTACGGGGGGTCCGAAAGAGACCCAGTACTTC; CDR3: CASSTGGPKETQYF
D: TRBD2; J: TRBJ2-3; V: TRBV7-8; size: NA; DNA: TGTGCCAGCAGCCCCGGACTAGCGGGGGATTTCACAGATACGCAGTATTTT; CDR3: CASSPGLAGDFTDTQYF
D: TRBD2; J: TRBJ2-7; V: TRBV18; size: NA; DNA: TGTGCCAGCTCAGCCGGTCCACTAGCGGACCAGCAGTACTTC; CDR3: CASSAGPLADQQYF
D: NA; J: TRBJ1-1; V: TRBV18; size: NA; DNA: TGTGCCAGCTCCCCTAGAGGGACGGGAGCGAACACTGAAGCTTTCTTT; CDR3: CASSPRGTGANTEAFF
D: NA; J: TRBJ2-2; V: TRBV4-3; size: NA; DNA: TGCGCCAGCAGCCAAGATACGAGGGACACCGGGGAGCTGTTTTTT; CDR3: CASSQDTRDTGELFF
D: TRBD1; J: TRBJ2-7; V: TRBV6-1; size: NA; DNA: TGTGCCAGCAGTGGGTCGGGGCAGGGGGCATACGAGCAGTACTTC; CDR3: CASSGSGQGAYEQYF
D: NA; J: TRBJ1-2; V: TRBV6-4; size: NA; DNA: TGTGCCAGCAGTGTCGGAGCGGGGTTCCCACGTGGCTACACCTTC; CDR3: CASSVGAGFPRGYTF
D: NA; J: TRBJ1-2; V: TRBV19; size: NA; DNA: TGTGCCAGTAGTATACAGGGAAGCTATGGCTACACCTTC; CDR3: CASSIQGSYGYTF
D: TRBD2; J: TRBJ2-4; V: TRBV18; size: NA; DNA: TGTGCCAGCTCACCAAGTCCCCCTACGGGAGGGGACATTCAGTACTTC; CDR3: CASSPSPPTGGDIQYF
D: NA; J: TRBJ1-2; V: TRBV19; size: NA; DNA: TGTGCCAGTAGTCTCGGACAGTTGAACTATGGCTACACCTTC; CDR3: CASSLGQLNYGYTF
D: NA; J: TRBJ2-7; V: TRBV18; size: NA; DNA: TGTGCCAGCTCACCACGAATTCGGTGGAGCTACGAGCAGTACTTC; CDR3: CASSPRIRWSYEQYF
D: NA; J: TRBJ2-7; V: TRBV6-5; size: NA; DNA: TGTGCCAGCAGTTACTCGATTTTGGCAGCTCCCGGGGAGCAGTACTTC; CDR3: CASSYSILAAPGEQYF
D: NA; J: TRBJ1-1; V: TRBV19; size: NA; DNA: TGTGCCAGTAGTATACAGGAGAACACTGAAGCTTTCTTT; CDR3: CASSIQENTEAFF
D: TRBD2; J: TRBJ2-2; V: TRBV5-1; size: NA; DNA: TGCGCCAGCAGCTTCCGGGGACTAGCGGGAGGAGGCCGAACCGGGGAGCTGTTTTTT; CDR3: CASSFRGLAGGGRTGELFF
D: NA; J: TRBJ2-1; V: TRBV4-1; size: NA; DNA: TGCGCCAGCAGCCAAGTGGCGGGTGAGCAGTTCTTC; CDR3: CASSQVAGEQFF
D: TRBD2; J: TRBJ2-3; V: TRBV28; size: NA; DNA: TGTGCCAGCAGCTTGGTGGGTAGCGGGAGGACAGATACGCAGTATTTT; CDR3: CASSLVGSGRTDTQYF
D: TRBD1; J: TRBJ2-7; V: TRBV14; size: NA; DNA: TGTGCCAGCAGCCCCCTAGGACAGGGGAGCTCCTACGAGCAGTACTTC; CDR3: CASSPLGQGSSYEQYF
D: NA; J: TRBJ2-7; V: TRBV28; size: NA; DNA: TGTGCCAGCAGTACATTTCGGGGGTACGAGCAGTACTTC; CDR3: CASSTFRGYEQYF
D: NA; J: TRBJ1-5; V: TRBV19; size: NA; DNA: TGTGCCAGTAGTATTTTGCTTGACAGTTCATTTCAGCCCCAGCATTTT; CDR3: CASSILLDSSFQPQHF
D: TRBD2; J: TRBJ2-7; V: TRBV5-1; size: NA; DNA: TGCGCCAGCAGTTTTACCGCGGGGGGACCCGCCGGCGAGCAGTACTTC; CDR3: CASSFTAGGPAGEQYF
D: NA; J: TRBJ2-7; V: TRBV6-6; size: NA; DNA: TGTGCCAGCAGTTACTTTGGCGGAGGGGAATCCTACGAGCAGTACTTC; CDR3: CASSYFGGGESYEQYF
D: NA; J: TRBJ1-2; V: TRBV6-5; size: NA; DNA: TGTGCCAGCAGTTACTCCGCAGGTCACTATGGCTACACCTTC; CDR3: CASSYSAGHYGYTF
D: NA; J: TRBJ2-3; V: TRBV5-4; size: NA; DNA: TGTGCCAGCAGCTTCCCAGGGGGCACAGATACGCAGTATTTT; CDR3: CASSFPGGTDTQYF
D: NA; J: TRBJ1-3; V: TRBV6-5; size: NA; DNA: TGTGCCAGCAGTTACTCCACTGGAAACACCATATATTTT; CDR3: CASSYSTGNTIYF
D: TRBD1; J: TRBJ1-2; V: TRBV6-5; size: NA; DNA: TGTGCCAGTTCATACGGACAGGGTATTTATGGCTACACCTTC; CDR3: CASSYGQGIYGYTF
D: NA; J: TRBJ1-2; V: TRBV19; size: NA; DNA: TGTGCCAGTAGTCCAGGGGTCGGTGGCTACACCTTC; CDR3: CASSPGVGGYTF
D: NA; J: TRBJ1-2; V: TRBV5-4; size: NA; DNA: TGTGCCAGCAGCTCCGGAGGGGGGGGTGGCGGCTACACCTTC; CDR3: CASSSGGGGGGYTF
D: TRBD1; J: TRBJ1-2; V: TRBV15; size: NA; DNA: TGTGCCACCAGCAAAGAAATAGCCGGGACAGGGAATGGCTACACCTTC; CDR3: CATSKEIAGTGNGYTF
D: TRBD2; J: TRBJ2-3; V: TRBV7-3; size: NA; DNA: TGTGCCAGCAGCCCCAGCGGGGGGGCGGGCACAGATACGCAGTATTTT; CDR3: CASSPSGGAGTDTQYF
D: NA; J: TRBJ2-7; V: TRBV5-4; size: NA; DNA: TGTGCCAGCAGCTTCGGGACCTACGAGCAGTACTTC; CDR3: CASSFGTYEQYF
D: NA; J: TRBJ1-5; V: TRBV11-2; size: NA; DNA: TGTGCCAGCAGCTTAGAGGCGGGCTTAGGCCAGCCCCAGCATTTT; CDR3: CASSLEAGLGQPQHF